This T cell receptor (beta chain) was profiled in a study of OX40 agonist ivuxolimab in advanced cancers. For the study at large: At 0.01 to 10 mg/kg, ivuxolimab was administered intravenously to patients every 2 weeks. Whole-study findings and limits: Clonal expansion from baseline to week 6 occurred in both CD4+ and CD8+ T cells. At 0.1-3.0 mg/kg, partial responders had clonal expansion among the lowest observed.

As to this clone: The target antigen is unknown. Other DNA sequences in this sample translate to the same CDR3.

Using immunoSEQ multiplex PCR, the repertoire was profiled, and TCRdb retains in-frame clones only, with some absent. The sample lists 75,000 to 90,000 clones; roughly nine tenths were seen once. The CDR3 contains 16 residues. Trimming removed 0 bases at V and 4 bases at J, with 13 bases between. Germline values: CDR1 LNHNV, CDR2 YYDKDF (reference sequence). The rearrangement uses TRBV15 and TRBJ2-1; D is perhaps TRBD1 or TRBD2 (7 bases each). This receptor was obtained from an adult with an advanced solid tumor such as melanoma, head and neck, liver or kidney cancer. The sample consisted of CD4+ or CD8+ T cells sorted from blood, taken in a trial of the OX40 agonist ivuxolimab. The CDR3 sequence is CATSRDRGGSYNEQFF. The DNA for the CDR3 is TGTGCCACCAGCAGAGACAGGGGGGGATCTTACAATGAGCAGTTCTTC.